In its sample, the clone carrying this TCR beta chain was seen many times. Its matching antigen is unknown. TCRdb reanalysed the RT-PCR reads using MiXCR and keeps one entry per CDR3 protein. Of 800,000 or so distinct CDR3 sequences listed, 21% were seen once; the top ten hold 10% to 13%. The data originate from a study of response to subunit inactivated influenza vaccine. Study-wide findings and caveats: That few new T cells are recruited by each seasonal influenza vaccination was the authors' suggestion.

The TCR comes from a man aged 50 to 60 who received an inactivated influenza vaccine. The sample in question was PBMCs from blood, obtained around 5 days after vaccination.

CDR3 nucleotides: TGTGCCAGTAGACGGTGGAGGGACCGCACAGATACGCAGTATTTT. Its translation: CASRRWRDRTDTQYF. The chain has TRBV12-3 or TRBV12-4 and TRBJ2-3; D is possibly TRBD2 (6 bases). V gave up 9 bases and J gave up 1 base, with 17 bases separating them. This CDR3 contains 15 residues.